This T cell receptor (beta chain) was documented in a study of blood T cell repertoires in COVID-19. As for the study in general: In each case, the material was cDNA or gDNA derived from T cells, B-cell-depleted T cells, or PBMCs.

Original processing methods: Using reference gene primer amplification, nucleated cell counts were estimated. Produced via immunoSEQ multiplex PCR; TCRdb's table is partial and in-frame only. V, J and clone size derive from that table, while D and trimming were established from the DNA sequence. Here the sample spans about 130,000 clones, roughly three quarters being singletons. The V end was cut by 7 bases, the J end by 7 bases, with 16 bases between. Germline assignment: CDR1 SNHLY and CDR2 FYNNEI. The CDR3 extends over 13 amino acids. Specimen: peripheral blood. The origin of this receptor is a man older than 75 with acute or convalescent COVID-19. The chain joins TRBV2 to TRBJ2-5, with D tentatively TRBD2 (6 bases). CDR3 residues: CASIQASVGTQYF. CDR3 nucleotide sequence: TGTGCCAGCATTCAGGCTAGCGTAGGGACCCAGTACTTC.